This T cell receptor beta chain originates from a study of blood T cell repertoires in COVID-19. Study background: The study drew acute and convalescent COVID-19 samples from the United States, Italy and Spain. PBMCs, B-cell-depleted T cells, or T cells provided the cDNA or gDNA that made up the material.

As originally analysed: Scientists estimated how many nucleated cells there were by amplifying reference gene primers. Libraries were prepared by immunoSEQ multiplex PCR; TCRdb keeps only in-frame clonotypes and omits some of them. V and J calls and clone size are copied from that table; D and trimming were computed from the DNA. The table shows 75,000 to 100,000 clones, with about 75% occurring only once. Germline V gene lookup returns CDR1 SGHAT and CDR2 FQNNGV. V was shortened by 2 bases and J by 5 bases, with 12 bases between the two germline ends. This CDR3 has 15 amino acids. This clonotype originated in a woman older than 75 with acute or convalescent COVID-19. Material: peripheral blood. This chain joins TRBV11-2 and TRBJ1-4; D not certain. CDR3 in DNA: TGTGCCAGCAGCTTATCCCCGGTCCAAAATGAAAAACTGTTTTTT. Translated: CASSLSPVQNEKLFF.